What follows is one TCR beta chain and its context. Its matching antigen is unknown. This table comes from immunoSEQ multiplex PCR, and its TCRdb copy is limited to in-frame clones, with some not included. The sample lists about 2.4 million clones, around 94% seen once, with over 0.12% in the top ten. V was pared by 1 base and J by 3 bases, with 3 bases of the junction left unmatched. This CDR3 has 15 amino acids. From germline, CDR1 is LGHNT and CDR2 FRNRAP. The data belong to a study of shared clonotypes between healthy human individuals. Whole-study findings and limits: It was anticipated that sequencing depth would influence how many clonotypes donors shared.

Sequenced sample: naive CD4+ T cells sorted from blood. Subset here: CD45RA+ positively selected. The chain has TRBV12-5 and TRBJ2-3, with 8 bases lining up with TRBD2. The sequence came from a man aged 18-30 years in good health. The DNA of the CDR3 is TGTGCTAGTGGTTTGGGAGCGGGGGAGACAGATACGCAGTATTTT. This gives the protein CASGLGAGETDTQYF.